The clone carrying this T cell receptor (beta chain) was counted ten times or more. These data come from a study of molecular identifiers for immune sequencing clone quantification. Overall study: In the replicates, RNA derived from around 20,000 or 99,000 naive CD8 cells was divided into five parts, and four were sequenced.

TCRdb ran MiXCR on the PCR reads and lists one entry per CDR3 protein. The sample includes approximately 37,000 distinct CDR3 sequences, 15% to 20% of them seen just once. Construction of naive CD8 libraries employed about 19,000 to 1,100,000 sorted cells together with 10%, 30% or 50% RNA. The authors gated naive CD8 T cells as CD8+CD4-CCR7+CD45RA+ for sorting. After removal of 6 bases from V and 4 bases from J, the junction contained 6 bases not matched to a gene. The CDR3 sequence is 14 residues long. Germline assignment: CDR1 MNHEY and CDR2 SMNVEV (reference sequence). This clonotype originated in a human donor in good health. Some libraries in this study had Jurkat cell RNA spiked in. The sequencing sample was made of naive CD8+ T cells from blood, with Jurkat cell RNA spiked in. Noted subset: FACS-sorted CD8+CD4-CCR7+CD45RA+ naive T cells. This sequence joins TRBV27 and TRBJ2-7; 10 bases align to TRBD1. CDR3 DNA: TGTGCCAGCAGCACAGGACAGGGGGGATACGAGCAGTACTTC. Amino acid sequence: CASSTGQGGYEQYF.